This record concerns one T cell receptor (beta chain) sequence. Its target is unknown. Clones were read by immunoSEQ multiplex PCR, and TCRdb kept only the in-frame ones, dropping some. In the table there are some 7,600 clones, around 60% of which are singletons. The sample originates from a study of tumor-infiltrating lymphocytes in localized non-small cell lung cancer. Germline CDR1 reads LNHDA; CDR2 reads SQIVND (reference sequence). CDR3 length: 16 amino acids. V lost 0 bases to trimming and J lost 4 bases, with 15 bases between them. Study-level findings and limits: TCR sequencing covered a subset of patients with enough tissue. Technical variation could not be separated from intratumor heterogeneity here.

The sequencing sample was made of uninvolved lung tissue not adjacent to the tumor. The rearrangement links TRBV19 to TRBJ1-2; unclear D gene. This clonotype originated in a human donor with non-small cell lung cancer. In DNA, the CDR3 is TGTGCCAGTAGTATAGACGGACTCGGACGGGGCTATGGCTACACCTTC. Its translation is CASSIDGLGRGYGYTF.